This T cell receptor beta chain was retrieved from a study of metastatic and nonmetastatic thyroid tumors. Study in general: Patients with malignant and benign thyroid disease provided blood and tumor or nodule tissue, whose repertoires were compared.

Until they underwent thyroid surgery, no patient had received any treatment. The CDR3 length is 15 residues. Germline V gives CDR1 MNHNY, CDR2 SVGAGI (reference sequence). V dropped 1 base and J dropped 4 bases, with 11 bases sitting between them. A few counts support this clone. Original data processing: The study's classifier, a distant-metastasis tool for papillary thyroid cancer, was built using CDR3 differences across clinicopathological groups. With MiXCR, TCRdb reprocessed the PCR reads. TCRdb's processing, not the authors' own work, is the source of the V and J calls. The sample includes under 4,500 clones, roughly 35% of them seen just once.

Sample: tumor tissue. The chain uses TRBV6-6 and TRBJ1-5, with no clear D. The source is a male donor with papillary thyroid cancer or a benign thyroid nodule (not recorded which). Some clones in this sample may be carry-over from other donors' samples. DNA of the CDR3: TGTGCCAGCAGTTACTTTTTCCAGCGTAATCAGCCCCAGCATTTT. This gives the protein CASSYFFQRNQPQHF.